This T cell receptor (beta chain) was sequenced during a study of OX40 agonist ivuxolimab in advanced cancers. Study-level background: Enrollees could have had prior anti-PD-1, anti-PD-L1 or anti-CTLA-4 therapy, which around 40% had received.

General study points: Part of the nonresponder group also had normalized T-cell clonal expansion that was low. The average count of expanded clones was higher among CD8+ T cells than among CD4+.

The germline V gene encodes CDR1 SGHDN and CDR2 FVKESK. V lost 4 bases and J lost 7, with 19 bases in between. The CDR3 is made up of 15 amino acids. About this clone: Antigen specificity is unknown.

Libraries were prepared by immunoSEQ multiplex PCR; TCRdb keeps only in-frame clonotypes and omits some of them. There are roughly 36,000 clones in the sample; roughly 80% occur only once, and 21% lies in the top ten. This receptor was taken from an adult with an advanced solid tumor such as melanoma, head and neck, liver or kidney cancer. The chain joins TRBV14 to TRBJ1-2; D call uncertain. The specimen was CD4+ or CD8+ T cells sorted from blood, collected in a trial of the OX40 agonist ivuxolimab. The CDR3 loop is CASSPLNGQSSGYTF. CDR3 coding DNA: TGTGCCAGCAGCCCCCTTAACGGTCAGTCTTCTGGCTACACCTTC.